The next 9 T cell receptor beta chains were all read from a single sample in a study of T cells in Graves' hyperthyroidism and ophthalmopathy. From RNA transcripts, TCR beta CDR3 regions were amplified. A set of HTBI primers served as the primers for a first-round RT-PCR of the TCR CDR3. From the multiplex PCR reads, TCRdb called clonotypes with MiXCR, one entry per CDR3 protein. Here the sample spans a few hundred thousand distinct CDR3 sequences, roughly 14% being singletons. The sequencing input was blood. Receptors originate from a woman between 35 and 50 years old with Graves' hyperthyroidism that later progressed to Graves' ophthalmopathy.

In its sample, this clonotype was seen many times. The chain uses TRBV5-1 and TRBJ2-3; D is unclear. V lost 3 bases and J lost 0, with 11 bases in between. Germline V gives CDR1 SGHRS, CDR2 YFSETQ. This CDR3 contains 15 residues. CDR3 DNA: TGCGCCAGCAGCTCCGCTGGATACAGCACAGATACGCAGTATTTT. Encoded protein: CASSSAGYSTDTQYF. Based on the CDR3 plus reference TRBV5-1 and TRBJ2-3, the full variable domain is KAGVTQTPRYLIKTRGQQVTLSCSPISGHRSVSWYQQTPGQGLQFLFEYFSETQRNKGNFPGRFSGRQFSNSRSEMNVSTLELGDSALYLCASSSAGYSTDTQYFGPGTRLTVL.

This clonotype was seen repeatedly, ten times or more. The chain combines TRBV9 with TRBJ1-4, with D uncertain. With 4 bases removed from V and 0 bases from J, the gap between germline ends came to 19 bases. The CDR3 has 18 residues. In germline, CDR1 is SGDLS, CDR2 YYNGEE. In DNA, the CDR3 is TGTGCCAGCAGCCCCGAGGGTCGAGGACTAGCAACTAATGAAAAACTGTTTTTT. This encodes CASSPEGRGLATNEKLFF.

This clonotype was counted ten times or more. CDR3 nucleotide sequence: TGTGCCAGCAGCCCAGGGGGGGGCCGGAACACTGAAGCTTTCTTT. It is translated as CASSPGGGRNTEAFF. The rearrangement links TRBV7-3 to TRBJ1-1; TRBD1 agrees at 7 bases. Trimming cost V 5 bases and J 1 base; bases outside gene matches: 7. CDR3 length: 15 residues. Looked up from germline, CDR1 is SGHTA and CDR2 is FQGTGA.

This clonotype was seen ten or more times. This rearrangement joins TRBV20-1 to TRBJ1-1, with D unclear. Germline V lookup: CDR1 DFQATT, CDR2 SNEGSKA (reference sequence). The CDR3 is 12 amino acids. The V and J ends lost 0 bases and 3 bases respectively, with 5 bases between them. The CDR3 reads CSARERDTEAFF. As DNA, the CDR3 is TGCAGTGCTAGAGAAAGGGACACTGAAGCTTTCTTT.

This clonotype was found a few times. The chain employs TRBV18 and TRBJ2-7; no clear D. The V and J ends lost 3 bases and 2 bases respectively, with 11 bases between them. CDR1 KGHSH and CDR2 LQKENI come from the germline V gene. There are 14 residues in the CDR3. CDR3 region: CASSPFGPPYEQYF. The CDR3 DNA sequence: TGTGCCAGCTCACCTTTCGGACCCCCCTACGAGCAGTACTTC.

In its sample, this clonotype was seen many times. The chain is built from TRBV7-8 and TRBJ2-1; D assignment may be TRBD1 or TRBD2 (6 bases each). Deletions cut 2 bases from V and 5 bases from J, with 22 bases between. Germline V gives CDR1 SGHVS, CDR2 FQNEAQ. The CDR3 length is 18 residues. CDR3 amino acids: CASSLPRGGGGGNNEQFF. CDR3 DNA: TGTGCCAGCAGCTTACCCAGAGGTGGCGGAGGGGGTAACAATGAGCAGTTCTTC.

The sample holds many counts of this clonotype. V is TRBV6-5 and J is TRBJ1-3; D is unclear. The V end lost 2 bases, the J end lost 8 bases, and 13 bases lay between the germline ends. This CDR3 has 14 residues. The V gene's germline CDR1 is MNHEY and CDR2 SVGAGI. The CDR3 DNA follows: TGTGCCAGCAGTTACGGACGGAGCGGTGACACCATATATTTT. Translating it yields CASSYGRSGDTIYF.

This clonotype was seen ten or more times. The chain couples TRBV13 to TRBJ2-7; unclear D gene. The CDR3 has 15 amino acids. The ends were cut back, 4 bases at V and 0 bases at J, with 13 bases in the middle. Germline assignment: CDR1 PRHDT and CDR2 FYEKMQ (reference sequence). CDR3 amino acids: CASSSGLGYSYEQYF. The DNA for the CDR3 is TGTGCCAGCAGCTCAGGTCTCGGGTACTCCTACGAGCAGTACTTC.

This clonotype came up many times. The rearrangement links TRBV6-1 to TRBJ2-7, with D perhaps TRBD2 (6 bases). Trimming stripped 6 bases from V and 3 bases from J, with 18 bases between. There are 15 residues in the CDR3. Germline CDR1 is MNHNS and CDR2 is SASEGT. The CDR3 reads CASREGLAGHYEQYF. The CDR3 nucleotides are TGTGCCAGCAGGGAGGGGTTGGCCGGCCACTACGAGCAGTACTTC.